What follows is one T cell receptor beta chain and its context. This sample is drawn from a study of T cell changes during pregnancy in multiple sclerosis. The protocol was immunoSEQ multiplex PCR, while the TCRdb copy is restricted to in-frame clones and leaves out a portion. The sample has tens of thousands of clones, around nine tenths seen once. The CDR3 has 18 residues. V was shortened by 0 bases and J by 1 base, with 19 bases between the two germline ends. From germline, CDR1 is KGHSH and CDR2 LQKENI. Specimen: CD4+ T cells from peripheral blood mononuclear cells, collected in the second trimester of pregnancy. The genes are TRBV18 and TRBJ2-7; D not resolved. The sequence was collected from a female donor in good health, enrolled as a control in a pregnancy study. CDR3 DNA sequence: TGTGCCAGCTCACCACCTCTGCAAGGAGACCGCTTTTCCTACGAGCAGTACTTC. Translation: CASSPPLQGDRFSYEQYF.